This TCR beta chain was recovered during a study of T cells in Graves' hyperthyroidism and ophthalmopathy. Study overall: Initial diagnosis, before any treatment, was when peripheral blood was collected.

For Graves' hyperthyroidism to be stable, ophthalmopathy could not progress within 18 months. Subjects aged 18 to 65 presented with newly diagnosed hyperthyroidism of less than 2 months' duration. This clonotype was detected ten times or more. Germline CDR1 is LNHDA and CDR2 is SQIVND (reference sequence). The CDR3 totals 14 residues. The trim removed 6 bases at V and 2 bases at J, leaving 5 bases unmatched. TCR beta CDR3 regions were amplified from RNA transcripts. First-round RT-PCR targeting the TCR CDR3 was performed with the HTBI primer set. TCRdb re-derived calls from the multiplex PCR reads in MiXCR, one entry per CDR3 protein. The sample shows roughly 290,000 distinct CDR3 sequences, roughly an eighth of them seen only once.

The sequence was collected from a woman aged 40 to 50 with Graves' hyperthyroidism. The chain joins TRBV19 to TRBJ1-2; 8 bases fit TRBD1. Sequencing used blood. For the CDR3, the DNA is TGTGCCAGTAGGCCGACAGGGGCGAACTATGGCTACACCTTC. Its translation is CASRPTGANYGYTF. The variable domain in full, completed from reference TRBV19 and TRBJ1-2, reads DGGITQSPKYLFRKEGQNVTLSCEQNLNHDAMYWYRQDPGQGLRLIYYSQIVNDFQKGDIAEGYSVSREKKESFPLTVTSAQKNPTAFYLCASRPTGANYGYTFGSGTRLTVV.